The T cell receptor (beta chain) under discussion was sequenced for a study of immune evolution from preneoplasia to lung adenocarcinoma. H&E slides confirmed each diagnosis, reviewed by two pathologists independently. Produced via immunoSEQ multiplex PCR; TCRdb's table is partial and in-frame only. The data show over 30,000 clones, 74% seen once. This sequence originates from a person between 55 and 69 years old with lung adenocarcinoma. The sequenced material came from FFPE invasive lung adenocarcinoma tissue.

The CDR3 DNA sequence: TGTGCCAGCAGCTCGCAGAGACAGGGAGTGCGAGAGACCCAGTACTTC. The encoded protein is CASSSQRQGVRETQYF. This chain links TRBV7-9 with TRBJ2-5; 7 bases map to TRBD1. The germline V gene encodes CDR1 SEHNR and CDR2 FQNEAQ (reference sequence). The CDR3 totals 16 residues. V dropped 4 bases and J dropped 4; count of bases not matched to a gene: 12.